A single sample gave rise to the 7 T cell receptor beta chains below, sequenced in a study of cytomegalovirus exposure and HLA in healthy donors. Vbeta (60) and Jbeta (13) primers were used in the PCR. This table comes from immunoSEQ multiplex PCR, and its TCRdb copy is limited to in-frame clones, with some not included. The table shows 110,000 to 150,000 clones, with 73% occurring only once. The sequenced material came from PBMCs. The receptors stem from a woman aged 40 to 50 in good health and CMV-seronegative.

This clone was seen a few times. This chain connects TRBV6-5 to TRBJ1-1; TRBD1 is a possible D gene (5 bases). In germline, CDR1 is MNHEY, CDR2 SVGAGI. Trimming left V 7 bases short and J 11 bases short, with 17 bases between. This CDR3 region has 12 residues. CDR3 in amino acids: CASIQPGTGAFF. For the CDR3, the DNA is TGTGCCAGCATCCAACCCGGGACTGGGGCTTTCTTT.

This rearrangement joins TRBV5-4 to TRBJ2-1, with 10 bases that match TRBD1. CDR1 and CDR2 from the germline V gene are SGHNT and YYREEE (reference sequence). The CDR3 is made up of 14 amino acids. The ends lost 3 bases at V and 7 bases at J; junction bases unmatched: 4. CDR3 bases: TGTGCCAGCAGCTACCGGGACAGGGGAAATGAGCAGTTCTTC. Amino acids: CASSYRDRGNEQFF.

This chain links TRBV6-5 with TRBJ1-2; D perhaps matches TRBD1 (5 bases). Germline CDR1 MNHEY, CDR2 SVGAGI. Between the trimmed V and J ends, which lost 4 bases and 3 bases, there was a span of 15 bases. This CDR3 comprises 15 residues. The CDR3 loop reads CASSWAAGQHYGYTF. CDR3 DNA sequence: TGTGCCAGCAGTTGGGCCGCGGGGCAGCACTATGGCTACACCTTC.

This chain connects TRBV4-1 to TRBJ1-1, with 8 bases lining up with TRBD1. Per the germline V gene, CDR1 is MGHRA and CDR2 is YSYEKL. Trimming at V came to 4 bases and at J to 7 bases, leaving 8 bases not matched to a gene. The CDR3 extends over 14 amino acids. In nucleotides, the CDR3 is TGCGCCAGCAGCCGTACGACAGGGGTTATTGAAGCTTTCTTT. The encoded protein is CASSRTTGVIEAFF.

J is TRBJ1-4 and V is TRBV6-5; 9 bases align to TRBD1. V lost 5 bases, J lost 7 bases, and 2 bases stayed unmatched. The CDR3 is 13 amino acids. Germline V lookup: CDR1 MNHEY, CDR2 SVGAGI. CDR3 sequence reads: CASSTGGGEKLFF. CDR3 in DNA: TGTGCCAGCAGTACAGGGGGCGGTGAAAAACTGTTTTTT.

The CDR3 spells CASSGLTSGSTDTQYF. The CDR3 nucleotides read TGTGCCAGCAGCGGACTGACTAGCGGAAGCACAGATACGCAGTATTTT. The chain combines TRBV9 with TRBJ2-3, with 9 nucleotides matching TRBD2. Trimming cost V 3 bases and J 0 bases; bases outside gene matches: 5. Looked up from germline, CDR1 is SGDLS and CDR2 is YYNGEE. The CDR3 extends over 16 amino acids.

As regards this clone: Germline is not matched at one junction end, which may reflect a read error. The chain is built from TRBV7-9 and TRBJ1-2; D remains ambiguous. This CDR3 has 14 amino acids. Germline CDR1 SEHNR, CDR2 FQNEAQ (reference sequence). The CDR3 spells CSSSLEQTYYGYTF. For the CDR3, the DNA is TGTTCCAGCAGCTTAGAGCAGACTTACTATGGCTACACCTTC.